These 6 T cell receptor beta chains were all obtained from the same sample, sequenced in a study of Tregs in tolerant kidney transplant recipients. Assay used: immunoSEQ multiplex PCR; TCRdb lists only in-frame clones, some missing. This sample has roughly 69,000 clones; roughly nine tenths occur once, and the top ten carry roughly 0.4%. Source: CD4+ T cells from blood, taken before the transplant. Receptors were obtained from a human donor who received a combined kidney and bone marrow transplant.

The chain carries TRBV9 and TRBJ2-5; 8 bases align to TRBD2. The CDR3 loop spans 14 amino acids. J lost 5 bases, V lost 5 bases, and 8 bases had no gene match. From germline, CDR1 is SGDLS and CDR2 YYNGEE. CDR3 nucleotides: TGTGCCAGCAGTAGGCTAGCGGGCAGGGAGACCCAGTACTTC. It is translated as CASSRLAGRETQYF.

The chain links TRBV28 to TRBJ1-2, with unresolved D. This CDR3 comprises 12 residues. Trimming took 5 bases from V and 13 from J, leaving 17 bases between them. The germline CDR1 and CDR2 sequences are MDHEN and SYDVKM. CDR3 sequence: CASSPQGRVPTF. The CDR3 DNA reads TGTGCCAGCAGTCCTCAAGGGAGGGTACCCACCTTC.

The chain uses TRBV27 and TRBJ1-5; 10 nucleotides match TRBD1. Germline V lookup: CDR1 MNHEY, CDR2 SMNVEV (reference sequence). V lost 5 bases and J lost 2; bases outside the gene matches: 6. The CDR3 covers 16 residues. CDR3 sequence reads: CASSADRGKRNQPQHF. CDR3 in DNA: TGTGCCAGCAGTGCGGACAGGGGGAAGCGCAATCAGCCCCAGCATTTT.

The J gene is TRBJ2-3, the V gene TRBV18; D possibly corresponds to TRBD1 (6 bases). The V gene lost 3 bases and the J gene lost 0 bases, with 13 bases spanning the gap. The germline gives CDR1 KGHSH, CDR2 LQKENI. This CDR3 is built from 16 residues. The CDR3 region is CASSPVGASSTDTQYF. In nucleotides, the CDR3 is TGTGCCAGCTCACCCGTGGGGGCGTCTAGCACAGATACGCAGTATTTT.

The chain links TRBV6-6 to TRBJ2-2, with a weak D call TRBD1 (5 bases). Trimming took off 8 bases at V and 5 bases at J, with 15 bases between the two ends. From germline, CDR1 is MNHNY and CDR2 SVGAGI (reference sequence). The CDR3 sequence is 14 residues long. CDR3 amino acids: CASVDSYNTGELFF. CDR3 coding DNA: TGTGCCAGCGTTGACAGCTATAATACCGGGGAGCTGTTTTTT.

The CDR3 region is CASSPRGLGSDTQYF. CDR3 DNA: TGTGCCAGCAGTCCTCGGGGTTTAGGTTCAGATACGCAGTATTTT. The chain uses TRBV6-4 and TRBJ2-3, with D maybe TRBD2 (5 bases). Germline CDR1 and CDR2: MRHNA and SNTAGT. The CDR3 spans 15 residues. V lost 5 bases, J lost 4 bases, and 16 bases lay in between.